This is a list of T cell receptor beta chains from one sample in a study of blood T cell repertoires in COVID-19. The table came from immunoSEQ multiplex PCR; TCRdb's copy has only in-frame clones and leaves some out. The sample shows more than 250,000 clones, roughly 80% of them seen only once. Material: PBMCs or T cells enriched from blood (not recorded which). These receptors were taken from a man aged 35-49 years who had been exposed to COVID-19. CDR3s include the opening cysteine and the closing phenylalanine or tryptophan. The order of the fields is V gene, J gene, CDR3 protein.

v_gene: TRBV30; j_gene: TRBJ2-7; CDR3aa: CAWNRGQVGQYF
v_gene: TRBV14; j_gene: TRBJ1-1; CDR3aa: CASSQSQQNTEAFF
v_gene: TRBV30; j_gene: TRBJ2-1; CDR3aa: CAWSSAGEQFF
v_gene: TRBV19; j_gene: TRBJ1-2; CDR3aa: CASSATVYGYTF
v_gene: TRBV27; j_gene: TRBJ2-7; CDR3aa: CASSPRLGSNEQYF
v_gene: TRBV5-4; j_gene: TRBJ2-7; CDR3aa: CASSLLKLAGSVYEQYF
v_gene: TRBV5-6; j_gene: TRBJ1-5; CDR3aa: CASSYGSNQPQHF
v_gene: TRBV18; j_gene: TRBJ2-3; CDR3aa: CASSPRTGKVDTQYF
v_gene: TRBV5-5; j_gene: TRBJ1-1; CDR3aa: CASSGGRTDMNTEAFF
v_gene: TRBV11-3; j_gene: TRBJ2-5; CDR3aa: CASSPRTGRQETQYF
v_gene: TRBV7-6; j_gene: TRBJ2-4; CDR3aa: CASSSLAGVTKNIQYF
v_gene: TRBV19; j_gene: TRBJ2-6; CDR3aa: CASSGIRGGAPFGTF
v_gene: TRBV10-1; j_gene: TRBJ2-1; CDR3aa: CASSDPGFNEQFF